This T cell receptor beta chain is drawn from a study of cytomegalovirus exposure and HLA in healthy donors. Study observations and caveats: For most TCR sequences rarity was the rule, although some public TCRs occurred in many donors. An analysis was carried out at a later point. It showed that HLA-associated TCR beta chains were more clonally expanded than equally common non-associated chains. Follow-up analysis later connected one missense variant in DCLRE1C with trimming of TCR beta V- and J-genes. Previous analysis showed most TCR beta V segments were productive about 87% or about 30% of the time.

This clone has just a few counts. Its antigen is unknown. The primer mix had 60 Vbeta and 13 Jbeta primers. Repertoires were generated with immunoSEQ multiplex PCR, while TCRdb's copy carries only in-frame clones and drops some. Counted here are some 57,000 clones, less than 85% occurring once; the ten biggest clones make up less than 7%. J lost 3 bases, V lost 4 bases, and 1 base had no gene match. CDR1 SGHDN and CDR2 FVKESK come from the germline V gene. The CDR3 runs to 14 residues. The J gene is TRBJ2-3, the V gene TRBV14, with TRBD2 matching 10 bases. The sample consisted of PBMCs. This clonotype originated in a woman between 25 and 40 years old in good health and CMV-seronegative. CDR3 in DNA: TGTGCCAGCAGCCTGGGACTAGCGACAGATACGCAGTATTTT. Protein sequence: CASSLGLATDTQYF.